The next 25 T cell receptor beta chains were all read from a single sample in a study of radiation and T cells in renal cell carcinoma. Treatment described: 15 Gy SBRT to primary tumor, nephrectomy 4 weeks later. Using immunoSEQ multiplex PCR, the repertoire was profiled, and TCRdb retains in-frame clones only, with some absent. The data hold about 15,000 clones, with under 70% observed a single time. The sample in question was tumor tissue, obtained from a patient whose treatment included radiotherapy and nephrectomy. The source is a woman in her 70s with renal cell carcinoma.

This chain connects TRBV11-3 to TRBJ2-1; D gene unclear. Between the trimmed V and J ends, which lost 3 bases and 10 bases, there was a span of 10 bases. The V gene's germline CDR1 is SGHNT and CDR2 YENEEA. The CDR3 extends over 12 amino acids. The CDR3: CASSLASGEQFF. The CDR3 DNA reads TGTGCCAGCAGCTTGGCTAGTGGGGAGCAGTTCTTC. The variable domain in full, with the rest retrieved from reference TRBV11-3 and TRBJ2-1, is EAGVVQSPRYKIIEKKQPVAFWCNPISGHNTLYWYLQNLGQGPELLIRYENEEAVDDSQLPKDRFSAERLKGVDSTLKIQPAELGDSAVYLCASSLASGEQFFGPGTRLTVL.

This clone is judged medium-sized. This chain joins TRBV6-1 and TRBJ2-1; D possibly corresponds to TRBD1 (5 bases). The V end was cut by 7 bases, the J end by 6 bases, with 10 bases between. CDR3 length: 12 residues. Looked up from germline, CDR1 is MNHNS and CDR2 is SASEGT. The CDR3 DNA reads TGTGCCAGCACCAGCCAGGGCAATGAGCAGTTCTTC. Its translation is CASTSQGNEQFF.

This clone was counted between two and nine times. The chain recombines TRBV4-3 with TRBJ1-4, with 8 bases matching TRBD1. The germline V gene encodes CDR1 LGHNA and CDR2 YSLEER. The CDR3 loop spans 15 amino acids. The V gene end was trimmed by 1 base and the J gene end by 8 bases; junction bases not matched to a gene: 6. The CDR3 loop reads CASSQGGQAGEKLFF. The CDR3 region has the DNA TGCGCCAGCAGCCAAGGGGGACAGGCGGGCGAAAAACTGTTTTTT.

The chain has TRBV10-3 and TRBJ2-2; the D call may be TRBD1 or TRBD2 (5 bases each). The V gene's germline CDR1 is ENHRY and CDR2 SYGVKD. Deletions cut 10 bases from V and 4 bases from J, with 19 bases between. CDR3 size: 15 residues. The DNA for the CDR3 is TGTGCCACCTCCCCCTCGGGACCAAGCACCGGGGAGCTGTTTTTT. Translated, it gives CATSPSGPSTGELFF.

This clone was counted between two and nine times. The chain uses TRBV10-2 and TRBJ2-7; 9 bases map to TRBD2. In germline, CDR1 is WSHSY, CDR2 SAAADI. CDR3 length: 13 residues. V dropped 6 bases and J dropped 9; count of bases not matched to a gene: 9. DNA of the CDR3: TGCGCCAGCAGGATGGAGGGACTAGCAGTGCAGTACTTC. Amino acids: CASRMEGLAVQYF.

This rearrangement joins TRBV5-1 to TRBJ1-4; D unresolved. The germline V gene encodes CDR1 SGHRS and CDR2 YFSETQ. There are 14 residues in the CDR3. V was cut by 3 bases and J by 7 bases, with 13 bases left in between. CDR3: CASSSGAGGEKLFF. CDR3 nucleotides: TGCGCCAGCAGCTCCGGCGCAGGCGGTGAAAAACTGTTTTTT.

This chain joins TRBV18 and TRBJ2-3; D unresolved. The CDR3 extends over 14 amino acids. Between the trimmed V and J ends, which lost 3 bases and 6 bases, there was a span of 13 bases. Germline assignment: CDR1 KGHSH and CDR2 LQKENI. CDR3 DNA sequence: TGTGCCAGCTCACCGACGGGCCCACGGGATACGCAGTATTTT. Translation gives CASSPTGPRDTQYF.

V and J are TRBV5-5 and TRBJ2-7, with D maybe TRBD2 (6 bases). Looked up from germline, CDR1 is SGHKS and CDR2 is YYEKEE (reference sequence). Trimming left V 5 bases short and J 4 bases short, with 10 bases between. The CDR3 is 12 residues long. The CDR3 nucleotides are TGTGCCAGCAGTTTTAGCGGTTACGAGCAGTACTTC. It is translated as CASSFSGYEQYF.

The rearrangement links TRBV19 to TRBJ2-5; D gene ambiguous. The V end was cut by 3 bases, the J end by 5 bases, with 4 bases between. Germline-derived CDR1 and CDR2 are LNHDA and SQIVND (reference sequence). The CDR3 covers 11 residues. CDR3 protein: CASSIHETQYF. CDR3 bases: TGTGCCAGTAGTATCCACGAGACCCAGTACTTC. Variable domain in full (rest from reference TRBV19 and TRBJ2-5): DGGITQSPKYLFRKEGQNVTLSCEQNLNHDAMYWYRQDPGQGLRLIYYSQIVNDFQKGDIAEGYSVSREKKESFPLTVTSAQKNPTAFYLCASSIHETQYFGPGTRLLVL.

The gene calls are TRBV5-1 and TRBJ2-5, with 8 bases lining up with TRBD2. V gave up 6 bases and J gave up 2 bases; unmatched junction bases: 9. The CDR3 has 15 residues. The germline CDR1 and CDR2 sequences are SGHRS and YFSETQ. The CDR3 DNA follows: TGCGCCAGCAACCCCTCTTCGGGGGGGCAAGAGACCCAGTACTTC. It encodes CASNPSSGGQETQYF. The entire variable domain, with the rest obtained from reference TRBV5-1 and TRBJ2-5, is as follows: KAGVTQTPRYLIKTRGQQVTLSCSPISGHRSVSWYQQTPGQGLQFLFEYFSETQRNKGNFPGRFSGRQFSNSRSEMNVSTLELGDSALYLCASNPSSGGQETQYFGPGTRLLVL.

The V call is TRBV29-1, the J call TRBJ2-1; 7 bases line up with TRBD2. V lost 4 bases to trimming and J lost 4 bases; unmatched junction nucleotides: 4. Germline V lookup: CDR1 SQVTM, CDR2 ANQGSEA. CDR3 length: 13 residues. The CDR3 DNA reads as TGCAGCGTTGGGGGGGGAATTTACAATGAGCAGTTCTTC. Its protein is CSVGGGIYNEQFF.

V and J are TRBV4-1 and TRBJ2-7, with TRBD2 matching over 8 bases. The germline V gene encodes CDR1 MGHRA and CDR2 YSYEKL. This CDR3 spans 15 amino acids. J lost 3 bases, V lost 1 base, and 5 bases had no gene match. The CDR3 region has the DNA TGCGCCAGCAGCCAAGTTACGGGAGGGCTCTACGAGCAGTACTTC. Protein product: CASSQVTGGLYEQYF.

This clone was observed a handful of times. The rearrangement uses TRBV7-2 and TRBJ1-2; D remains unclear. This CDR3 has 12 residues. Per germline, CDR1 SGHTA and CDR2 FQGNSA. Trimming cost V 4 bases and J 4 bases, with 7 bases left between them. The CDR3 DNA reads as TGTGCCAGCAGCTCAAACAGCTATGGCTACACCTTC. This encodes CASSSNSYGYTF. Combining the CDR3 with reference TRBV7-2 and TRBJ1-2 gives the whole variable domain GAGVSQSPSNKVTEKGKDVELRCDPISGHTALYWYRQSLGQGLEFLIYFQGNSAPDKSGLPSDRFSAERTGGSVSTLTIQRTQQEDSAVYLCASSSNSYGYTFGSGTRLTVV.

The chain recombines TRBV9 with TRBJ2-7, with TRBD2 matching 10 bases. The ends lost 4 bases at V and 3 bases at J; junction bases unmatched: 13. Germline-derived CDR1 and CDR2 are SGDLS and YYNGEE. This CDR3 has 17 amino acids. The CDR3: CASSLGASGSLGYEQYF. The CDR3 DNA reads as TGTGCCAGCAGCCTAGGGGCTAGCGGGAGTTTGGGCTACGAGCAGTACTTC.

The gene calls are TRBV6-1 and TRBJ1-3; 8 bases match TRBD1. The CDR3 covers 14 residues. J lost 8 bases, V lost 6 bases, and 9 bases had no gene match. The V gene's germline CDR1 is MNHNS and CDR2 SASEGT. CDR3: CASSGQGARDTIYF. CDR3 coding DNA: TGTGCCAGCAGCGGACAGGGAGCCAGGGACACCATATATTTT.

The chain combines TRBV23-1 with TRBJ2-2; D is undetermined. TRBV23-1 carries the ORF label, with uncertain function. Trimming cost V 11 bases and J 1 base, with 14 bases left between them. The CDR3 totals 14 residues. CDR3 nucleotide sequence: TGCGCCGCCCCCCGAGCACGGAACACCGGGGAGCTGTTTTTT. Protein: CAAPRARNTGELFF.

The rearrangement joins TRBV27 to TRBJ2-5; a possible D gene is TRBD1 (6 bases). Trimming cost V 6 bases and J 3 bases, with 11 bases left between them. Germline CDR1 and CDR2: MNHEY and SMNVEV (reference sequence). The CDR3 sequence is 13 residues long. DNA for the CDR3: TGTGCCAGCAGGACAGGTGGCAAAGAGACCCAGTACTTC. It is translated as CASRTGGKETQYF.

A few counts support this clone. The V call is TRBV13, the J call TRBJ1-1; no clear D gene. This CDR3 contains 13 residues. Germline CDR1 reads PRHDT; CDR2 reads FYEKMQ (reference sequence). Between the trimmed V and J ends, which lost 4 bases and 0 bases, there was a span of 6 bases. CDR3 sequence reads: CASSSGVNTEAFF. DNA for the CDR3: TGTGCCAGCAGCTCCGGAGTGAACACTGAAGCTTTCTTT. Supplemented by reference TRBV13 and TRBJ1-1, the full variable domain reads AAGVIQSPRHLIKEKRETATLKCYPIPRHDTVYWYQQGPGQDPQFLISFYEKMQSDKGSIPDRFSAQQFSDYHSELNMSSLELGDSALYFCASSSGVNTEAFFGQGTRLTVV.

CDR3 sequence reads: CASSLGQEAFF. In DNA, the CDR3 is TGCGCCAGCAGCTTGGGCCAGGAAGCTTTCTTT. The genes are TRBV5-1 and TRBJ1-1; D ambiguous. This CDR3 is 11 amino acids long. V was shortened by 0 bases and J by 8 bases, with 5 bases between the two germline ends. The germline CDR1 and CDR2 sequences are SGHRS and YFSETQ.

This clone was seen once. The chain joins TRBV7-9 to TRBJ2-7, with 11 bases fitting TRBD2. Per the germline V gene, CDR1 is SEHNR and CDR2 is FQNEAQ (reference sequence). This CDR3 spans 16 amino acids. V lost 4 bases and J lost 5; bases outside the gene matches: 10. CDR3 region: CASSSNSGRARDEQYF. CDR3 bases: TGTGCCAGCAGCTCCAATAGCGGGAGGGCCCGGGACGAGCAGTACTTC.

The table lists this clone with a count of one. The chain joins TRBV2 to TRBJ2-7, with 15 positions matching TRBD2. The CDR3 loop spans 18 amino acids. The junction had 7 bases not matched to a gene; V was cut back by 1 base and J by 3 bases. Looked up from germline, CDR1 is SNHLY and CDR2 is FYNNEI. The CDR3 DNA follows: TGTGCCAGCAGTGAAGGATGGGGGACTAGCGGGAGGCTCTACGAGCAGTACTTC. It translates to CASSEGWGTSGRLYEQYF.

The chain combines TRBV7-2 with TRBJ2-1, with TRBD1 identical over 8 bases. Germline V CDR1 and CDR2: SGHTA, FQGNSA. This CDR3 comprises 16 residues. V was clipped by 5 bases and J by 0 bases; unmatched bases: 6. The CDR3 is CASSRDRRASYNEQFF. CDR3 nucleotide sequence: TGTGCCAGCAGCCGGGACAGGCGCGCCTCCTACAATGAGCAGTTCTTC.

The chain combines TRBV7-9 with TRBJ2-1; D call uncertain. CDR1 is SEHNR and CDR2 is FQNEAQ in the germline V gene (reference sequence). V was trimmed by 3 bases and J by 7 bases, leaving 7 bases between them. The CDR3 spans 12 residues. The CDR3 reads CASSFLGNEQFF. CDR3 bases: TGTGCCAGCAGCTTTTTGGGAAATGAGCAGTTCTTC.

The chain links TRBV29-1 to TRBJ2-1; TRBD2 aligns across 11 bases. From germline, CDR1 is SQVTM and CDR2 ANQGSEA. V shed 5 bases and J 9 bases; nucleotides not matched to a gene: 9. This CDR3 has 14 amino acids. CDR3 nucleotide sequence: TGCAGCGTTACGACTAGCGGGGTCCAAGGTGAGCAGTTCTTC. It translates to CSVTTSGVQGEQFF.

This chain uses TRBV5-1 with TRBJ1-4; 8 bases fit TRBD1. Trimming removed 4 bases from V and 5 bases from J; junction bases left unmatched: 4. Per the germline V gene, CDR1 is SGHRS and CDR2 is YFSETQ. The CDR3 length is 14 residues. The CDR3 DNA sequence: TGCGCCAGCAGCAAGACAGGGGCCAATGAAAAACTGTTTTTT. Protein product: CASSKTGANEKLFF.